What follows are 22 T cell receptor beta chains derived from one specimen sequenced in a study of shared clonotypes between healthy human individuals. The method was immunoSEQ multiplex PCR; TCRdb's version includes in-frame clones alone and lacks a portion of them. The data show over a million clones, roughly 75% seen once. Sequences were obtained from memory CD4+ T cells sorted from blood. Subset of the sample: CD45RA-negative fraction. The receptors originated from a man aged 18-30 years in good health.

This clone was detected a few times. The chain recombines TRBV4-3 with TRBJ2-2; TRBD2 matches 12 bases. The ends lost 1 base at V and 1 base at J; junction bases unmatched: 7. The CDR3 length is 19 residues. Germline V lookup: CDR1 LGHNA, CDR2 YSLEER. CDR3 nucleotide sequence: TGCGCCAGCAGCCAAGCCCCTGGACTAGCGGGAAAGAACACCGGGGAGCTGTTTTTT. Translated: CASSQAPGLAGKNTGELFF.

This clone was picked up a small number of times. This sequence joins TRBV11-3 and TRBJ1-2; D perhaps matches TRBD1 (5 bases). V lost 1 base, J lost 6 bases, and 18 bases lay in between. CDR1 is SGHNT and CDR2 is YENEEA in the germline V gene. The CDR3 contains 16 residues. The chain's CDR3 is CASSLAGRQTRNGYTF. The DNA for the CDR3 is TGTGCCAGCAGCTTAGCGGGCCGACAGACCAGGAATGGCTACACCTTC.

Worth noting for this clone: Other DNA sequences from this sample encode an identical CDR3 as well. The J gene is TRBJ1-1, the V gene TRBV5-1; 7 bases agree with TRBD1. This CDR3 spans 14 amino acids. Germline CDR1 and CDR2: SGHRS and YFSETQ. The V segment lost 4 bases and the J segment 0 bases; nucleotides outside the gene matches: 3. CDR3 DNA sequence: TGCGCCAGCAGCCTCGGGACAGTGAACACTGAAGCTTTCTTT. Encoded protein: CASSLGTVNTEAFF. Complete variable domain (other parts from reference TRBV5-1 and TRBJ1-1): KAGVTQTPRYLIKTRGQQVTLSCSPISGHRSVSWYQQTPGQGLQFLFEYFSETQRNKGNFPGRFSGRQFSNSRSEMNVSTLELGDSALYLCASSLGTVNTEAFFGQGTRLTVV.

Remarks on this clone: A far more abundant clone sits one base away, making this likely a read error. The chain employs TRBV13 and TRBJ2-3; D not resolved. Trimming stripped 1 base from V and 4 bases from J, with 3 bases between. Germline CDR1 and CDR2: PRHDT and FYEKMQ (reference sequence). CDR3 size: 12 residues. The CDR3: CASSLASDTQYF. The CDR3 DNA sequence: TGTGCCAGCAGCTTAGCGTCAGATACGCAGTATTTT.

The chain links TRBV20-1 to TRBJ1-2; TRBD1 is a possible D gene (5 bases). The CDR3 has 11 amino acids. The V gene's germline CDR1 is DFQATT and CDR2 SNEGSKA (reference sequence). CDR3 sequence reads: CGSWDSYGYTF. The CDR3 DNA reads TGCGGTTCTTGGGACTCCTATGGCTACACCTTC.

The chain combines TRBV7-9 with TRBJ1-2; D not resolved. V was trimmed by 4 bases and J by 7 bases, leaving 7 bases between them. Germline CDR1 SEHNR, CDR2 FQNEAQ (reference sequence). CDR3 length: 11 residues. The CDR3 DNA is TGTGCCAGCAGCTCGGCGGGTGGCTACACCTTC. Protein product: CASSSAGGYTF.

The chain has TRBV2 and TRBJ1-2, with 10 bases lining up with TRBD1. Germline CDR1 and CDR2: SNHLY and FYNNEI. The trim removed 5 bases at V and 4 bases at J, leaving 4 bases unmatched. CDR3 length equals 14 residues. The CDR3 sequence is CASSTTGGGYGYTF. In nucleotides, the CDR3 is TGTGCCAGCAGTACGACAGGGGGCGGCTATGGCTACACCTTC. Complete variable domain (other parts from reference TRBV2 and TRBJ1-2): EPEVTQTPSHQVTQMGQEVILRCVPISNHLYFYWYRQILGQKVEFLVSFYNNEISEKSEIFDDQFSVERPDGSNFTLKIRSTKLEDSAMYFCASSTTGGGYGYTFGSGTRLTVV.

The chain recombines TRBV7-9 with TRBJ1-1; D ambiguous. CDR1 and CDR2 from the germline V gene are SEHNR and FQNEAQ (reference sequence). This CDR3 contains 15 residues. Trimming shortened V by 5 bases and J by 4 bases, and 17 bases separated the two germline ends. CDR3 loop: CASSPQVATSTEAFF. The CDR3 nucleotides read TGTGCCAGCAGCCCCCAGGTGGCGACGTCCACTGAAGCTTTCTTT.

CDR3 nucleotide sequence: TGTGCCAGCAGCTTGGGATTCCAGACAGATACGCAGTATTTT. Translated: CASSLGFQTDTQYF. The rearrangement uses TRBV5-4 and TRBJ2-3, with D uncertain. Trimming shortened V by 0 bases and J by 3 bases, and 8 bases separated the two germline ends. CDR1 is SGHNT and CDR2 is YYREEE in the germline V gene (reference sequence). CDR3 size: 14 residues.

The chain couples TRBV28 to TRBJ2-7; tentative D call: TRBD1 (5 bases). The CDR3 sequence is 13 residues long. In germline, CDR1 is MDHEN, CDR2 SYDVKM. Trimming took off 3 bases at V and 5 bases at J, with 11 bases between the two ends. CDR3 sequence (DNA): TGTGCCAGCAGTTTGCCAGGGTTCCACGAGCAGTACTTC. Translating it yields CASSLPGFHEQYF.

The rearrangement links TRBV6-6 to TRBJ2-2; 7 bases align to TRBD1. The V segment lost 0 bases and the J segment 9 bases; nucleotides outside the gene matches: 10. The CDR3 length is 16 residues. Germline CDR1 is MNHNY and CDR2 is SVGAGI (reference sequence). For the CDR3, the DNA is TGTGCCAGCAGTTACTCGGAGAGGGGGCTGGGGAGGGAGCTGTTTTTT. This encodes CASSYSERGLGRELFF.

This clone was detected a few times. The chain couples TRBV7-2 to TRBJ2-5; the D gene is possibly TRBD1 (6 bases). The V end lost 5 bases, the J end lost 2 bases, and 21 bases lay between the germline ends. The germline V gene has CDR1 SGHTA and CDR2 FQGNSA. The CDR3 runs to 17 residues. This CDR3 reads CASSDDRSVSVQETQYF. The CDR3 DNA follows: TGTGCCAGCAGCGATGACAGGTCCGTGAGTGTACAAGAGACCCAGTACTTC.

The V gene is TRBV7-2, the J gene TRBJ1-1; D gene ambiguous. CDR1 SGHTA and CDR2 FQGNSA come from the germline V gene. The V end was cut by 2 bases, the J end by 0 bases, with 7 bases between. The CDR3 runs 14 residues. CDR3 amino acids: CASSLLGMNTEAFF. The DNA for the CDR3 is TGTGCCAGCAGCTTATTGGGTATGAACACTGAAGCTTTCTTT.

The chain employs TRBV11-2 and TRBJ2-3, with 8 bases that match TRBD2. V shed 1 base, J shed 2 bases, and the junction held 8 bases outside the gene matches. Germline lookup yields CDR1 SGHAT and CDR2 FQNNGV. This CDR3 region has 17 residues. The CDR3 DNA reads TGTGCCAGCAGCTTAGTGGGGACTAGGGGGGTCACAGATACGCAGTATTTT. Its translation: CASSLVGTRGVTDTQYF.

V is TRBV6-5 and J is TRBJ1-5; no firm D call. Germline V gene sequence: CDR1 MNHEY, CDR2 SVGAGI. Trimming cost V 6 bases and J 0 bases, with 9 bases left between them. CDR3 length: 14 amino acids. Written as DNA, the CDR3 is TGTGCCAGCAGCCAGTTAAGTAGCAATCAGCCCCAGCATTTT. Encoded protein: CASSQLSSNQPQHF.

This clone was observed a handful of times. The chain uses TRBV19 and TRBJ2-3; possibly TRBD1 for D (6 bases). CDR1 and CDR2 (germline): LNHDA, SQIVND (reference sequence). V dropped 8 bases and J dropped 6 bases, with 15 bases sitting between them. This CDR3 is built from 13 residues. CDR3 residues: CASGQLLGDTQYF. In DNA form, the CDR3 reads TGTGCCAGTGGACAGCTCCTAGGGGATACGCAGTATTTT.

J is TRBJ1-1 and V is TRBV5-6; tentatively, D is TRBD1 (5 bases). Germline V gives CDR1 SGHDT, CDR2 YYEEEE. V lost 1 base and J lost 10, with 17 bases in between. The CDR3 consists of 14 residues. The CDR3 DNA reads as TGTGCCAGCAGCTTGTGGAAGGGGTACGGAGGAGCTTTCTTT. This encodes CASSLWKGYGGAFF.

Comment on this clone: A much larger clone differs from this one at a single base, so this may be a read error. The same CDR3 is also encoded by other DNA sequences in this sample. The rearrangement links TRBV30 to TRBJ1-6; possible D gene TRBD1, 5 bases. Germline CDR1 reads GTSNPN; CDR2 reads SVGIG (reference sequence). CDR3 length equals 15 residues. CDR3 region: CAWSVQDVGNSPLHF. Here the CDR3 DNA reads TGCGCCTGGAGTGTACAGGATGTGGGGAATTCACCCCTCCACTTT. Drawing the rest from reference TRBV30 and TRBJ1-6, the complete variable domain is SQTIHQWPATLVQPVGSPLSLECTVEGTSNPNLYWYRQAAGRGLQLLFYSVGIGQISSEVPQNLSASRPQDRQFILSSKKLLLSDSGFYLCAWSVQDVGNSPLHFGNGTRLTVT.

J is TRBJ2-7 and V is TRBV5-1, with a possible D match to TRBD2 (6 bases). Trimming pared 0 bases from V and 1 base from J, leaving 20 bases between. The CDR3 extends over 18 amino acids. Germline loops: CDR1 SGHRS, CDR2 YFSETQ. The chain's CDR3 is CASSLDSGGWGRSYEQYF. In DNA form, the CDR3 reads TGCGCCAGCAGCTTGGATTCGGGTGGATGGGGGAGGTCCTACGAGCAGTACTTC.

This sequence joins TRBV5-6 and TRBJ2-3; D not resolved. The V gene's germline CDR1 is SGHDT and CDR2 YYEEEE. This CDR3 has 13 amino acids. Trimming removed 4 bases from V and 1 base from J, with 7 bases in between. DNA of the CDR3: TGTGCCAGCAGCGATTTTGGCACAGATACGCAGTATTTT. This translates into CASSDFGTDTQYF.

As regards this clone: The same CDR3 can be traced to other DNA sequences in this sample. The chain recombines TRBV6-5 with TRBJ2-5; no firm D call. This CDR3 spans 11 amino acids. V was shortened by 5 bases and J by 3 bases, with 4 bases between the two germline ends. CDR1 MNHEY and CDR2 SVGAGI come from the germline V gene. The CDR3 coding sequence is TGTGCCAGCAGTCGGAAAGAGACCCAGTACTTC. Residues: CASSRKETQYF.

There are a few counts of this clone. The chain has TRBV29-1 and TRBJ2-5; 9 nucleotides match TRBD2. The J call may not be correct, given that the DNA end is closer to TRBJ2-7. The CDR3 extends over 13 amino acids. CDR1 and CDR2 (germline): SQVTM, ANQGSEA. The chain's CDR3 is CSVGLASGNEQYF. CDR3 bases: TGCAGCGTTGGGCTGGCTAGCGGGAACGAGCAGTACTTC.